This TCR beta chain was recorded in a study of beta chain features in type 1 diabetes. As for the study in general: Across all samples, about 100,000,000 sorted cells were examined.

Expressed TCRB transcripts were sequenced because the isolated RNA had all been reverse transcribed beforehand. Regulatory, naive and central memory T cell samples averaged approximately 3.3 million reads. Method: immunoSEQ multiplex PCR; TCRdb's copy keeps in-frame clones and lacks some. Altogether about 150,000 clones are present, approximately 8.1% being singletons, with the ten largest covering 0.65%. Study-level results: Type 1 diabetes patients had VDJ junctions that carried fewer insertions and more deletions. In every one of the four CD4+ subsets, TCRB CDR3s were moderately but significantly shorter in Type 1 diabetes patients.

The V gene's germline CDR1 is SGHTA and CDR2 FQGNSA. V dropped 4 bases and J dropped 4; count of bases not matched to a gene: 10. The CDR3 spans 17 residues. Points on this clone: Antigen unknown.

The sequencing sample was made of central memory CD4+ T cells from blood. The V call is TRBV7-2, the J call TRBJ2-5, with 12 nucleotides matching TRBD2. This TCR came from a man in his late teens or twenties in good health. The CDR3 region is CASSYRLAGVSGETQYF. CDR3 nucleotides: TGTGCCAGCAGCTACCGACTAGCGGGAGTTTCGGGAGAGACCCAGTACTTC.